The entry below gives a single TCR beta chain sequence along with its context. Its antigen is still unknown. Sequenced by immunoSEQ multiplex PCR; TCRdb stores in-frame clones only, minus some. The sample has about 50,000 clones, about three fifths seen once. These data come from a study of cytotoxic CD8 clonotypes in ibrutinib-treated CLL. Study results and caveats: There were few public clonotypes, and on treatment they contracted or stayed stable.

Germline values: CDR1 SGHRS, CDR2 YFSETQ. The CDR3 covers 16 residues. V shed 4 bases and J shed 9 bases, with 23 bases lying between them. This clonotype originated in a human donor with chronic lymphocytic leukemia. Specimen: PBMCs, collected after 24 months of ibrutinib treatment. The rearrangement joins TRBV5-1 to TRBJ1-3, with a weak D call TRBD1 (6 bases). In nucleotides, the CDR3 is TGCGCCAGCAGCCTCGACCCCCTCACAGGGAGCGGCACCATATATTTT. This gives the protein CASSLDPLTGSGTIYF.